The 22 T cell receptor beta chains listed next were all sequenced from one sample in a study of shared clonotypes between healthy human individuals. Clones were read by immunoSEQ multiplex PCR, and TCRdb kept only the in-frame ones, dropping some. This repertoire shows just over 2,000,000 clones, roughly 95% found once; its top ten account for around 0.13%. Sequenced sample: naive CD4+ T cells sorted from blood. Subset denoted: CD45RA+ positively selected. These receptors came from a young man in good health.

CDR3 DNA sequence: TGCGCCAGCAGCATGGGACTTGCAACAGGTGAGCAGTTCTTC. It encodes CASSMGLATGEQFF. The chain couples TRBV5-1 to TRBJ2-1, with a tentative D call TRBD2 (6 bases). Germline assignment: CDR1 SGHRS and CDR2 YFSETQ. V lost 4 bases, J lost 9 bases, and 17 bases lay in between. The CDR3 sequence is 14 residues long.

The chain has TRBV11-2 and TRBJ2-3; either TRBD1 or TRBD2 may supply D (6 bases each). V was trimmed by 7 bases and J by 0 bases, leaving 17 bases between them. The CDR3 runs to 16 residues. CDR1 SGHAT and CDR2 FQNNGV come from the germline V gene. In DNA form, the CDR3 reads TGTGCCAGCACGCTTATAGGGGGGCCTAGCACAGATACGCAGTATTTT. Amino acid sequence: CASTLIGGPSTDTQYF.

The rearrangement joins TRBV6-5 to TRBJ2-4, with 8 positions matching TRBD2. The CDR3 length is 14 residues. V lost 7 bases, J lost 1 base, and 3 bases stayed unmatched. Germline CDR1 reads MNHEY; CDR2 reads SVGAGI. CDR3 residues: CASMEREAKNIQYF. CDR3 in DNA: TGTGCCAGCATGGAGCGGGAGGCCAAAAACATTCAGTACTTC.

This rearrangement joins TRBV7-2 to TRBJ2-7; TRBD1 agrees at 10 bases. This CDR3 comprises 15 residues. V dropped 5 bases and J dropped 4; count of bases not matched to a gene: 8. The germline V gene encodes CDR1 SGHTA and CDR2 FQGNSA. Written as DNA, the CDR3 is TGTGCCAGCAGCAACCTCCGGACAGGGGGGTACGAGCAGTACTTC. Translating gives CASSNLRTGGYEQYF.

The rearrangement uses TRBV27 and TRBJ1-3; D may be TRBD1 (5 bases). Germline V CDR1 and CDR2: MNHEY, SMNVEV (reference sequence). This CDR3 spans 15 amino acids. The V gene lost 6 bases and the J gene lost 4 bases, with 16 bases spanning the gap. The CDR3, as DNA: TGTGCCAGCAGACCCGACAGCGCTCTCGGAAACACCATATATTTT. The encoded protein is CASRPDSALGNTIYF.

The rearrangement joins TRBV7-9 to TRBJ1-1; TRBD1 matches at 11 bases. The V gene end was trimmed by 5 bases and the J gene end by 4 bases; junction bases not matched to a gene: 6. The CDR3 totals 15 residues. CDR1 and CDR2 (germline): SEHNR, FQNEAQ (reference sequence). CDR3 coding DNA: TGTGCCAGCAGCCCCGGGACAGGGGGTAGCACTGAAGCTTTCTTT. Translating it yields CASSPGTGGSTEAFF.

The V call is TRBV6-1, the J call TRBJ2-7; D is perhaps TRBD1 (5 bases). V lost 6 bases to trimming and J lost 6 bases, with 15 bases between them. The germline gives CDR1 MNHNS, CDR2 SASEGT. There are 13 residues in the CDR3. The DNA of the CDR3 is TGTGCCAGCAGACCCCCCCAGGGTGGCGAGCAGTACTTC. Its protein is CASRPPQGGEQYF.

The rearrangement joins TRBV10-1 to TRBJ2-1; D uncertain. Germline V CDR1 and CDR2: WNHNN, SYGVQD (reference sequence). Between the trimmed V and J ends, which lost 2 bases and 0 bases, there was a span of 8 bases. The CDR3 covers 15 residues. CDR3 loop: CASSEGQSSYNEQFF. The CDR3 nucleotides read TGCGCCAGCAGTGAGGGGCAGAGCTCCTACAATGAGCAGTTCTTC.

The chain joins TRBV10-1 to TRBJ2-5; TRBD1 aligns across 9 bases. V gave up 0 bases and J gave up 4 bases; unmatched junction bases: 3. The CDR3 is 15 residues long. CDR1 and CDR2 from the germline V gene are WNHNN and SYGVQD (reference sequence). Here the CDR3 reads CASSESWGQGETQYF. The CDR3 DNA reads as TGCGCCAGCAGTGAGTCTTGGGGACAGGGAGAGACCCAGTACTTC.

The chain recombines TRBV4-3 with TRBJ2-7; 10 bases are a match to TRBD2. This CDR3 spans 17 amino acids. CDR1 and CDR2 from the germline V gene are LGHNA and YSLEER. V was pared by 0 bases and J by 2 bases, with 7 bases of the junction left unmatched. The CDR3 is CASSQDHGLADAYEQYF. The CDR3 DNA follows: TGCGCCAGCAGCCAAGATCACGGACTAGCGGATGCCTACGAGCAGTACTTC.

The count of this clone is one. The CDR3 protein is CATSRDKVGDGYTF. The CDR3 DNA reads TGTGCCACCAGCAGAGATAAGGTGGGGGATGGCTACACCTTC. The V gene is TRBV15, the J gene TRBJ1-2; TRBD1 might be the D (5 bases). This CDR3 is built from 14 residues. Germline CDR1 is LNHNV and CDR2 is YYDKDF (reference sequence). V was pared by 0 bases and J by 6 bases, with 11 bases between.

V gene TRBV19 combines with J gene TRBJ1-3, with no clear D. The CDR3 consists of 14 residues. Trimming removed 6 bases at V and 0 bases at J, with 9 bases between. CDR1 is LNHDA and CDR2 is SQIVND in the germline V gene (reference sequence). CDR3 nucleotides: TGTGCCAGTAGATCATTGATCTCTGGAAACACCATATATTTT. Protein product: CASRSLISGNTIYF. The entire variable domain, with the rest obtained from reference TRBV19 and TRBJ1-3, is as follows: DGGITQSPKYLFRKEGQNVTLSCEQNLNHDAMYWYRQDPGQGLRLIYYSQIVNDFQKGDIAEGYSVSREKKESFPLTVTSAQKNPTAFYLCASRSLISGNTIYFGEGSWLTVV.

As for this clone: Additional DNA sequences in this sample encode the identical CDR3. J is TRBJ2-1 and V is TRBV11-2; D might be TRBD2 (5 bases). The germline CDR1 and CDR2 sequences are SGHAT and FQNNGV. The CDR3 runs 15 residues. Trimming shortened V by 4 bases and J by 0 bases, and 10 bases separated the two germline ends. The DNA of the CDR3 is TGTGCCAGCAGCTCGTCGGGAAGCTCCTACAATGAGCAGTTCTTC. Protein product: CASSSSGSSYNEQFF.

Turning to this clone: Other DNA sequences in the sample encode the same CDR3. The chain carries TRBV5-1 and TRBJ2-5; possibly TRBD2 for D (7 bases). This CDR3 is built from 15 residues. Germline V CDR1 and CDR2: SGHRS, YFSETQ. V was trimmed by 0 bases and J by 5 bases, leaving 14 bases between them. As DNA, the CDR3 is TGCGCCAGCAGCTTGGCCGGGGGGCGGGAGGAGACCCAGTACTTC. Amino acids: CASSLAGGREETQYF.

V usage is TRBV6-4 and J usage is TRBJ2-2, with D possibly called TRBD1 or TRBD2 (6 bases each). Germline V gene lookup returns CDR1 MRHNA and CDR2 SNTAGT. V gave up 5 bases and J gave up 8 bases, with 18 bases separating them. This CDR3 has 15 residues. The CDR3 bases are TGTGCCAGCAGTTTTCTGGCGGGGACACCGGGGGAGCTGTTTTTT. Encoded protein: CASSFLAGTPGELFF.

The gene calls are TRBV7-9 and TRBJ2-3; no reliable D call. V was trimmed by 6 bases and J by 1 base, leaving 8 bases between them. The CDR3 extends over 13 amino acids. CDR1 is SEHNR, CDR2 FQNEAQ, per germline (reference sequence). DNA of the CDR3: TGTGCCAGCAGATTATTGGGCACAGATACGCAGTATTTT. This sequence encodes CASRLLGTDTQYF.

The chain joins TRBV9 to TRBJ2-7; maybe TRBD1 (5 bases). The germline gives CDR1 SGDLS, CDR2 YYNGEE. This CDR3 has 17 amino acids. Trimming pared 4 bases from V and 0 bases from J, leaving 20 bases between. CDR3 bases: TGTGCCAGCAGCCCCCGCCTTGGGCAGGGCAACTCCTACGAGCAGTACTTC. Protein product: CASSPRLGQGNSYEQYF.

In regard to this clone: One junction end disagrees with the germline gene, perhaps due to a read error. The chain combines TRBV7-8 with TRBJ2-3; perhaps TRBD1 as D (5 bases). Per germline, CDR1 SGHVS and CDR2 FQNEAQ. This CDR3 comprises 13 residues. The CDR3 DNA reads as TGTGCCAGCAGCTTAGTCCCCACAGGTACGCAGTATTTT. Translated, it gives CASSLVPTGTQYF.

This rearrangement joins TRBV11-2 to TRBJ2-1; D perhaps matches TRBD1 (5 bases). CDR1 is SGHAT and CDR2 is FQNNGV in the germline V gene. The CDR3 contains 10 residues. V lost 1 base to trimming and J lost 13 bases, with 5 bases between them. The CDR3 region has the DNA TGTGCCAGCAGCTTAGGGACACAGTTCTTC. Its translation is CASSLGTQFF.

CDR3 in amino acids: CAWRVQGNHEQFF. The CDR3 bases are TGTGCCTGGAGGGTACAGGGAAACCATGAGCAGTTCTTC. The chain uses TRBV30 and TRBJ2-1, with a weak D call TRBD1 (6 bases). This CDR3 is 13 amino acids long. Germline V gives CDR1 GTSNPN, CDR2 SVGIG (reference sequence). Trimming took 3 bases from V and 8 from J, leaving 14 bases between them.

The chain uses TRBV7-2 and TRBJ1-5; the D is unclear. CDR1 and CDR2 from the germline V gene are SGHTA and FQGNSA. V lost 2 bases and J lost 2, with 22 bases in between. The CDR3 has 19 amino acids. In DNA, the CDR3 is TGTGCCAGCAGCTTAACCCTATTGGGGAGTACCGGGGGCAATCAGCCCCAGCATTTT. It specifies CASSLTLLGSTGGNQPQHF. The full variable domain, completed using reference TRBV7-2 and TRBJ1-5, is GAGVSQSPSNKVTEKGKDVELRCDPISGHTALYWYRQSLGQGLEFLIYFQGNSAPDKSGLPSDRFSAERTGGSVSTLTIQRTQQEDSAVYLCASSLTLLGSTGGNQPQHFGDGTRLSIL.

V gene TRBV7-2 combines with J gene TRBJ2-2; 9 bases agree with TRBD2. From germline, CDR1 is SGHTA and CDR2 FQGNSA. The CDR3 is 16 residues long. With 4 bases clipped from V and 4 bases from J, the junction kept 7 bases outside the gene matches. The chain's CDR3 is CASSSIAGAVTGELFF. For the CDR3, the DNA is TGTGCCAGCAGCTCCATAGCGGGAGCGGTCACCGGGGAGCTGTTTTTT.